This is a list of T cell receptor beta chains from one sample in a study of regulatory T cells in long-lasting Graves disease. One entry per CDR3 protein results from TCRdb running MiXCR on the multiplex PCR reads. The sample lists 700,000 or so distinct CDR3 sequences; 25% to 35% were seen once. The sample consisted of peripheral blood mononuclear cells (PBMCs), taken when the disease was refractory, from a patient treated with antithyroid drugs. These receptors were obtained from a female donor with Graves disease. Both conserved end residues are part of each CDR3. D genes are given only for firm matches. Not all rows give a size; the values are once, few, many and, for expanded clones, a class.

J: TRBJ2-7
V: TRBV7-9
D: NA
size: few
DNA: TGTGCCAGCAGCTTTCGCGGGATCAATTACGAGCAGTACTTC
CDR3: CASSFRGINYEQYF

J: TRBJ1-5
V: TRBV28
D: NA
size: few
DNA: TGTGCCAGCAGTTTAATTACGGGGGGCAATCAGCCCCAGCATTTT
CDR3: CASSLITGGNQPQHF

J: TRBJ2-2
V: TRBV14
D: NA
size: NA
DNA: TGTGCCAGCAGCCGAATATCGGGGTCGAACGGCGGGGAGCTGTTTTTT
CDR3: CASSRISGSNGGELFF

J: TRBJ2-7
V: TRBV12-3/TRBV12-4
D: NA
size: few
DNA: TGTGCCAGCACCATATCCCATAGTGTCGGGGCCTCCTACGAGCAGTACTTC
CDR3: CASTISHSVGASYEQYF

J: TRBJ1-5
V: TRBV28
D: TRBD1
size: many
DNA: TGTGCCAGCAGTTTCGGGACAGCTTATAGCAATCAGCCCCAGCATTTT
CDR3: CASSFGTAYSNQPQHF

J: TRBJ2-2
V: TRBV30
D: NA
size: NA
DNA: TGTGCCTGGAGTCCGACCGGGGAGCTGTTTTTT
CDR3: CAWSPTGELFF

J: TRBJ1-4
V: TRBV15
D: NA
size: few
DNA: TGTGCCACCAGCAGAGATAGGGATGCAACTAATGAAAAACTGTTTTTT
CDR3: CATSRDRDATNEKLFF

J: TRBJ2-7
V: TRBV27
D: TRBD1
size: NA
DNA: TGTGCCAGCAGTCCGGGGACAGGGGGGACCTGCGAGCAGTACTTC
CDR3: CASSPGTGGTCEQYF

J: TRBJ1-1
V: TRBV3-1
D: NA
size: few
DNA: TGTGCCAGCAGCCAAGAGGTCACTTCGAAAAGGGGAGCTTTCTTT
CDR3: CASSQEVTSKRGAFF

J: TRBJ1-2
V: TRBV28
D: TRBD1
size: many
DNA: TGTGCCAGCAGTGACAGGGTCTATGGCTACACCTTC
CDR3: CASSDRVYGYTF

J: TRBJ2-2
V: TRBV4-2
D: NA
size: NA
DNA: TGTGCCAGCAGCCAAGCGGGAGTAGGGTCCGGGGAGCTGTTTTTT
CDR3: CASSQAGVGSGELFF

J: TRBJ1-6
V: TRBV30
D: TRBD1
size: few
DNA: TGTGCCTGGAGTGGAACAGGGGAATCACCCCTCCACTTT
CDR3: CAWSGTGESPLHF

J: TRBJ2-7
V: TRBV6-2/TRBV6-3
D: NA
size: NA
DNA: TGTGCCAGCAGTCCCGGGGCCTTGGGAGAGCAGTACTTC
CDR3: CASSPGALGEQYF

J: TRBJ1-2
V: TRBV2
D: NA
size: few
DNA: TGTGCCAGCATTGGAAGCGGGGGGTATGGCTACACCTTC
CDR3: CASIGSGGYGYTF

J: TRBJ2-3
V: TRBV12-3/TRBV12-4
D: NA
size: NA
DNA: TGTGCCAGCAGCCCCGATGGTAGGTTCGATAGCACAGATACGCAGTATTTT
CDR3: CASSPDGRFDSTDTQYF

J: TRBJ2-7
V: TRBV5-1
D: TRBD1
size: NA
DNA: TGCGCCAGCAGCCCCTCCGGGACAGGGGAGCAGTACTTC
CDR3: CASSPSGTGEQYF

J: TRBJ2-7
V: TRBV10-3
D: TRBD2
size: NA
DNA: TGTGCCATCAGTGAGTCGACTAGCGGGAGGCACGAGCAGTACTTC
CDR3: CAISESTSGRHEQYF

J: TRBJ2-4
V: TRBV28
D: NA
size: few
DNA: TGTGCCAGCAGGAAAGGTTACAGAGCCAAAAACATTCAGTACTTC
CDR3: CASRKGYRAKNIQYF

J: TRBJ1-6
V: TRBV10-3
D: NA
size: NA
DNA: TGTGCCATCAGTGATCTTGGTAATTCACCCCTCCACTTT
CDR3: CAISDLGNSPLHF

J: TRBJ1-1
V: TRBV3-1
D: NA
size: few
DNA: TGTGCCAGCAGCCCGATCAGGAACACTGAAGCTTTCTTT
CDR3: CASSPIRNTEAFF

J: TRBJ1-1
V: TRBV6-1
D: TRBD1
size: many
DNA: TGTGCCAGCAGTGCATCGACAGGGACTGACACTGAAGCTTTCTTT
CDR3: CASSASTGTDTEAFF

J: TRBJ1-4
V: TRBV29-1
D: NA
size: few
DNA: TGCAGCGTCGCAGTCCGGGCGAGTAATGAAAAACTGTTTTTT
CDR3: CSVAVRASNEKLFF

J: TRBJ2-5
V: TRBV11-2
D: NA
size: many
DNA: TGTGCCAGCAGTTCCCCTAGGATTCGTTCGGAGACCCAGTACTTC
CDR3: CASSSPRIRSETQYF

J: TRBJ2-5
V: TRBV9
D: TRBD2
size: many
DNA: TGTGCCAGCAGCGTAGCGGGACTAGCGGGTGCTGAGACCCAGTACTTC
CDR3: CASSVAGLAGAETQYF

J: TRBJ2-7
V: TRBV2
D: TRBD2
size: NA
DNA: TGTGCCAGCGGACCGAAGCGGGGCTACGAGCAGTACTTC
CDR3: CASGPKRGYEQYF

J: TRBJ2-4
V: TRBV7-2
D: NA
size: many
DNA: TGTGCCAGCAGCTTAGGTCCAGAAAACATTCAGTACTTC
CDR3: CASSLGPENIQYF

J: TRBJ1-2
V: TRBV20-1
D: TRBD1
size: NA
DNA: TGCAGTGCTAGAGATCGAGGGGGCGTAGGAGGCCACACCTTC
CDR3: CSARDRGGVGGHTF

J: TRBJ1-2
V: TRBV28
D: NA
size: NA
DNA: TGTGCCAGCAGTAGGCACGTTGGCTACACCTTC
CDR3: CASSRHVGYTF

J: TRBJ1-3
V: TRBV7-9
D: TRBD1
size: NA
DNA: TGTGCCAGCAGCAGACAGGGACCTGGGGGAAACACCATATATTTT
CDR3: CASSRQGPGGNTIYF

J: TRBJ1-2
V: TRBV7-9
D: NA
size: few
DNA: TGTGCCAGCACCCCCTCACAGGGAGCTAACTATGGCTACACCTTC
CDR3: CASTPSQGANYGYTF

J: TRBJ2-7
V: TRBV7-9
D: TRBD2
size: few
DNA: TGTGCCAGCAGCTTAGTAGCGGGAGCCGAGCAGTACTTC
CDR3: CASSLVAGAEQYF

J: TRBJ1-2
V: TRBV29-1
D: NA
size: few
DNA: TGCAGCGTTGAAAGTTCGAACGGCTATGGCTACACCTTC
CDR3: CSVESSNGYGYTF

J: TRBJ2-7
V: TRBV18
D: TRBD2
size: once
DNA: TGTGCCAGCTCACCTCCCGGACTAGCGGGCCACACCTACGAGCAGTACTTC
CDR3: CASSPPGLAGHTYEQYF

J: TRBJ2-1
V: TRBV6-1
D: NA
size: once
DNA: TGTGCCAGCAGTGAAGAGGTCACTCGTTACAATGAGCAGTTCTTC
CDR3: CASSEEVTRYNEQFF

J: TRBJ1-1
V: TRBV30
D: NA
size: few
DNA: TGTGCCTGGAGTGTGGGGGAAATGAACACTGAAGCTTTCTTT
CDR3: CAWSVGEMNTEAFF

J: TRBJ1-1
V: TRBV5-1
D: NA
size: NA
DNA: TGCGCCAGCAGCTTCATGGTGAGGACTGAAGCTTTCTTT
CDR3: CASSFMVRTEAFF

J: TRBJ2-7
V: TRBV7-9
D: NA
size: few
DNA: TGTGCCAGCAGCTTAACATCGGGCGAGCAGTACTTC
CDR3: CASSLTSGEQYF

J: TRBJ2-7
V: TRBV30
D: NA
size: NA
DNA: TGTGCCTGGAGCACGAACGGGATCCTTGGTGAGCAGTACTTC
CDR3: CAWSTNGILGEQYF

J: TRBJ1-2
V: TRBV12-3/TRBV12-4
D: TRBD1
size: NA
DNA: TGTGCCAGCAGTTTGGGCCAGGGGGGTGCAAACTATGGCTACACCTTC
CDR3: CASSLGQGGANYGYTF

J: TRBJ2-5
V: TRBV12-3/TRBV12-4
D: NA
size: NA
DNA: TGTGCCAGCAGTTCGGGTAGACGGTACCAAGAGACCCAGTACTTC
CDR3: CASSSGRRYQETQYF

J: TRBJ1-1
V: TRBV20-1
D: NA
size: NA
DNA: TGCAGTGCTAGACCGGGACTTATGAACACTGAAGCTTTCTTT
CDR3: CSARPGLMNTEAFF

J: TRBJ1-2
V: TRBV5-5
D: NA
size: NA
DNA: TGTGCCAGCAGCTTGGAGGTCAGGGTAGGACAGGGCTACACCTTC
CDR3: CASSLEVRVGQGYTF

J: TRBJ1-1
V: TRBV6-1
D: NA
size: once
DNA: TGTGCCAGCAGTGAACAACTGGGGCTGGGGACTGAAGCTTTCTTT
CDR3: CASSEQLGLGTEAFF

J: TRBJ2-7
V: TRBV18
D: NA
size: few
DNA: TGTGCCAGCTCACCACCGTCACCCAGACCCTACGAGCAGTACTTC
CDR3: CASSPPSPRPYEQYF

J: TRBJ2-2
V: TRBV7-9
D: NA
size: NA
DNA: TGTGCCAGCAGCTTAAAGGGGCGTGGGGACCACACCGGGGAGCTGTTTTTT
CDR3: CASSLKGRGDHTGELFF

J: TRBJ1-4
V: TRBV6-9
D: NA
size: many
DNA: TGTGCCAGCAGTTACTTTCGGACAGCCTCTAATGAAAAACTGTTTTTT
CDR3: CASSYFRTASNEKLFF

J: TRBJ2-7
V: TRBV29-1
D: NA
size: NA
DNA: TGCAGCGCCTCGGGACTTAGCTCCTACGAGCAGTACTTC
CDR3: CSASGLSSYEQYF

J: TRBJ1-2
V: TRBV5-1
D: NA
size: NA
DNA: TGCGCCAGCAGCTTGGTGGAGGGCCGGGGCTACACCTTC
CDR3: CASSLVEGRGYTF

J: TRBJ2-2
V: TRBV5-1
D: TRBD2
size: NA
DNA: TGCGCCAGCAGCTTAGGACTAGCGGGAACTACCGGGGAGCTGTTTTTT
CDR3: CASSLGLAGTTGELFF

J: TRBJ1-1
V: TRBV7-6
D: NA
size: NA
DNA: TGTGCCAGCAGCTTAACCACGGGGTACACTGAAGCTTTCTTT
CDR3: CASSLTTGYTEAFF

J: TRBJ1-2
V: TRBV27
D: NA
size: NA
DNA: TGTGCCAGCAGTTTAGCACCGACTAACTATGGCTACACCTTC
CDR3: CASSLAPTNYGYTF

J: TRBJ1-1
V: TRBV28
D: NA
size: many
DNA: TGTGCCAGCAGCCCGCTTGGACAGCTGAACACTGAAGCTTTCTTT
CDR3: CASSPLGQLNTEAFF

J: TRBJ1-1
V: TRBV29-1
D: TRBD1
size: NA
DNA: TGCAGCGCGACGAGCTACAGGGGACGAATCTCGACTGAAGCTTTCTTT
CDR3: CSATSYRGRISTEAFF

J: TRBJ2-5
V: TRBV20-1
D: NA
size: NA
DNA: TGCAGTGCTAGCCGAATGACAGACCACCAAGAGACCCAGTACTTC
CDR3: CSASRMTDHQETQYF

J: TRBJ1-2
V: TRBV11-2
D: NA
size: NA
DNA: TGTGCCAGCAGCTTAGTAGGTGGATCTCACTATGGCTACACCTTC
CDR3: CASSLVGGSHYGYTF

J: TRBJ1-2
V: TRBV28
D: NA
size: many
DNA: TGTGCCAGCAGTTTAGGCCAGAACGGCAACTTC
CDR3: CASSLGQNGNF

J: TRBJ2-2
V: TRBV10-2
D: TRBD2
size: few
DNA: TGCGCCAGCAGGGAACTAGCGGGGCTGAACACCGGGGAGCTGTTTTTT
CDR3: CASRELAGLNTGELFF

J: TRBJ2-5
V: TRBV7-9
D: NA
size: NA
DNA: TGTGCCAGCAGCTTAGGGGTCCAGGACCAAGAGACCCAGTACTTC
CDR3: CASSLGVQDQETQYF

J: TRBJ1-6
V: TRBV9
D: TRBD1
size: once
DNA: TGTGCCAGCAGCACCCGGGACAGAAATTCACCCCTCCACTTT
CDR3: CASSTRDRNSPLHF